This TCR beta chain was found in a study of cytomegalovirus exposure and HLA in healthy donors. Study as a whole: HLA-typed donors were the source of roughly 85 million unique TCRs held in an early data release. Overall study findings and caveats: Accurate prediction of most subjects' HLA-A and HLA-B alleles from TCR beta sequences was reported. The classifier reportedly diagnosed cytomegalovirus status with high specificity and sensitivity. As confirmed in vitro, three CMV-associated chains were specific for CMV antigens.

Both 60 Vbeta primers and 13 Jbeta primers went into the PCR. Assay: immunoSEQ multiplex PCR; the TCRdb copy retains only in-frame clones and omits some. The table shows roughly 180,000 clones, with more than 70% occurring only once. In regard to this clone: What it binds is unknown.

The CDR3 runs 15 residues. The V gene's germline CDR1 is LGHNT and CDR2 FRNRAP. The V end was cut by 1 base, the J end by 4 bases, with 10 bases between. The sequence was collected from a male donor in good health and CMV-seronegative. Sequenced material: PBMCs. V and J are TRBV12-5 and TRBJ2-2, with a possible D match to TRBD1 (6 bases). CDR3 sequence: CASGLAQGGTGELFF. The CDR3 DNA is TGTGCTAGTGGTTTGGCACAGGGCGGCACCGGGGAGCTGTTTTTT.